This entry features one T cell receptor (beta chain) sequence. Its specificity is unknown. This record comes from a study of blood T cells in healthy people across ages. Study outcomes and limitations: Bulk PBMC profiling left naive and antigen-experienced comparisons inconclusive. Expanded clonotype changes were possibly confounded by unknown donor CMV status.

The V gene's germline CDR1 is SGHKS and CDR2 YYEKEE (reference sequence). This CDR3 comprises 14 residues. A second PCR of roughly 7 to 11 cycles used a sample-barcoded 5' primer and a J-beta primer mix. One entry per CDR3 protein results from TCRdb running MiXCR on the 5' RACE reads. Here the sample spans 590,000 or so distinct CDR3 sequences, approximately 30% being singletons. Drawing of peripheral blood yielded ten milliliters from each donor. Per individual sample, total RNA of at least 6 micrograms was extracted. The receptor was derived from a woman at least 80 years old in good health. Sample: blood. The chain uses TRBV5-5 and TRBJ2-4; D is perhaps TRBD1 (6 bases). Near its end, the DNA agrees better with TRBJ2-5, so the J call may be wrong. This chain's CDR3 is CASSSGVVGETQYF. In nucleotides, the CDR3 is TGTGCCAGCAGCTCAGGGGTCGTAGGGGAGACCCAGTACTTC.